One sample yielded the 23 T cell receptor beta chains listed below, sequenced in a study of T-cell memory formation after mild COVID-19. A single record per CDR3 protein comes from TCRdb applying MiXCR to the 5' RACE reads. This table has 450,000 or so distinct CDR3 sequences, around 20% appearing once. Material: PBMCs or a T cell subset sorted from them (not recorded which). The receptors derive from an adult woman who had mild COVID-19 (a few samples of this study predate the infection). Cell type and time point are not known.

As regards this clonotype: At one boundary the junction diverges from the germline segment, which might be a read error. The gene calls are TRBV6-2 or TRBV6-3 and TRBJ2-3; 8 bases line up with TRBD2. CDR3 length: 13 amino acids. The germline CDR1 and CDR2 sequences are MNHEY and SVGEGT. The CDR3 here is CASSGRALDMQYF. The CDR3 region has the DNA TGTGCCAGCAGCGGGAGGGCCTTAGATATGCAGTATTTT.

This clonotype was counted only a few times. The chain employs TRBV2 and TRBJ2-2; 10 nucleotides align to TRBD1. The germline V gene has CDR1 SNHLY and CDR2 FYNNEI. V was clipped by 7 bases and J by 1 base; unmatched bases: 3. This CDR3 has 15 residues. The CDR3 DNA reads TGTGCCAGCAACCGGGACAGGGGGAACACCGGGGAGCTGTTTTTT. It encodes CASNRDRGNTGELFF.

V and J are TRBV6-2 or TRBV6-3 and TRBJ2-7; 10 bases map to TRBD2. J lost 5 bases, V lost 2 bases, and 6 bases had no gene match. CDR3 length equals 15 residues. Germline V gives CDR1 MNHEY, CDR2 SVGEGT. In DNA form, the CDR3 reads TGTGCCAGCAGTTACCAGGGACTAGCGTCCAACGAGCAGTACTTC. It translates to CASSYQGLASNEQYF.

The CDR3 sequence is CASSPHTGMEPEAFF. The CDR3 DNA is TGTGCCAGCAGTCCCCATACAGGCATGGAGCCTGAAGCTTTCTTT. The V call is TRBV9, the J call TRBJ1-1; TRBD1 might be the D (5 bases). The V and J ends lost 5 bases and 6 bases respectively, with 20 bases between them. The CDR3 extends over 15 amino acids. Per the germline V gene, CDR1 is SGDLS and CDR2 is YYNGEE. The variable domain in full, with the rest retrieved from reference TRBV9 and TRBJ1-1, is DSGVTQTPKHLITATGQRVTLRCSPRSGDLSVYWYQQSLDQGLQFLIQYYNGEERAKGNILERFSAQQFPDLHSELNLSSLELGDSALYFCASSPHTGMEPEAFFGQGTRLTVV.

This rearrangement joins TRBV18 to TRBJ1-1; the D is unclear. The germline V gene encodes CDR1 KGHSH and CDR2 LQKENI. The CDR3 loop spans 14 amino acids. V was pared by 3 bases and J by 1 base, with 9 bases between. The CDR3 loop is CASSPKRENTEAFF. CDR3 nucleotides: TGTGCCAGCTCACCCAAGAGAGAGAACACTGAAGCTTTCTTT.

This chain links TRBV11-2 with TRBJ2-3, with 11 bases fitting TRBD2. Losses at the gene ends were 2 bases for V and 2 bases for J; bases not matched to a gene: 9. Germline values: CDR1 SGHAT, CDR2 FQNNGV. CDR3 length equals 18 residues. The CDR3 loop is CASSLRLAGSLNTDTQYF. CDR3 bases: TGTGCCAGCAGCTTACGACTAGCGGGAAGCTTGAACACAGATACGCAGTATTTT.

The chain recombines TRBV25-1 with TRBJ2-7; 13 bases agree with TRBD2. Per germline, CDR1 MGHDK and CDR2 SYGVNS. Trimming at V came to 4 bases and at J to 6 bases, leaving 3 bases not matched to a gene. The CDR3 is 14 amino acids. In nucleotides, the CDR3 is TGTGCCAGCAGTGCACTAGCGGGGGGGAGCGAGCAGTACTTC. Translated: CASSALAGGSEQYF.

This clonotype was counted between two and nine times. The genes are TRBV20-1 and TRBJ2-7; a weak D match, TRBD2 (5 bases). Germline V gives CDR1 DFQATT, CDR2 SNEGSKA (reference sequence). Trimming removed 1 base from V and 9 bases from J, with 10 bases in between. This CDR3 contains 11 residues. CDR3 loop: CSARGGGGQYF. The CDR3 DNA sequence: TGCAGTGCTAGAGGAGGAGGAGGGCAGTACTTC.

This clonotype showed up just a few times. The chain combines TRBV4-2 with TRBJ1-1; D might be TRBD1 (6 bases). With 5 bases removed from V and 4 bases from J, the gap between germline ends came to 14 bases. Germline CDR1 reads LGHNA; CDR2 reads YNFKEQ. The CDR3 spans 14 residues. As DNA, the CDR3 is TGTGCCAGCAGCTTCGGACAGTCGGGCACTGAAGCTTTCTTT. Its translation is CASSFGQSGTEAFF.

The CDR3 here is CSVARGAYTEAFF. CDR3 in DNA: TGCAGCGTTGCTCGGGGGGCTTACACTGAAGCTTTCTTT. V usage is TRBV29-1 and J usage is TRBJ1-1; D may be TRBD1 (6 bases). Germline values: CDR1 SQVTM, CDR2 ANQGSEA. Trimming removed 4 bases at V and 3 bases at J, with 12 bases between. This CDR3 is 13 amino acids long.

The genes are TRBV30 and TRBJ2-5; 12 bases agree with TRBD2. This CDR3 is 15 amino acids long. The V gene's germline CDR1 is GTSNPN and CDR2 SVGIG (reference sequence). The junction had 5 bases not matched to a gene; V was cut back by 2 bases and J by 4 bases. CDR3 sequence (DNA): TGTGCCTGGAGTCCCCTAGCGGGGGGGCCAGAGACCCAGTACTTC. It yields the protein CAWSPLAGGPETQYF.

This clonotype was recorded a few times. The chain carries TRBV5-1 and TRBJ2-3; the match to TRBD1 covers 11 bases. Germline CDR1 SGHRS, CDR2 YFSETQ. The length of the CDR3 is 15 residues. The J segment lost 5 bases and the V segment lost 4 bases, leaving 6 bases of the junction unmatched. The CDR3 spells CASSLGTGGLDTQYF. The CDR3 DNA is TGCGCCAGCAGCCTCGGGACAGGGGGGCTAGATACGCAGTATTTT.

The V and J genes are TRBV12-3 or TRBV12-4 and TRBJ2-5; 8 bases map to TRBD2. The length of the CDR3 is 14 residues. V was pared by 3 bases and J by 7 bases, with 7 bases of the junction left unmatched. CDR3 coding DNA: TGTGCCAGCAGTTTGACCGGGAGGGTAGGGACCCAGTACTTC. It specifies CASSLTGRVGTQYF.

The chain links TRBV27 to TRBJ2-7; TRBD2 matches 15 bases. Germline loops: CDR1 MNHEY, CDR2 SMNVEV (reference sequence). This CDR3 comprises 16 residues. After removal of 4 bases from V and 3 bases from J, the junction contained 4 bases not matched to a gene. The DNA of the CDR3 is TGTGCCAGCAGTTCAGGGACTAGCGGGAGGCTCTACGAGCAGTACTTC. It encodes CASSSGTSGRLYEQYF.

This clonotype occurred a few times. This sequence joins TRBV2 and TRBJ2-1; TRBD2 matches at 10 bases. This CDR3 is built from 16 residues. CDR1 and CDR2 from the germline V gene are SNHLY and FYNNEI. The trim removed 8 bases at V and 2 bases at J, leaving 9 bases unmatched. CDR3 residues: CASSDLAGDAYNEQFF. The DNA for the CDR3 is TGTGCCAGCTCCGACCTAGCGGGGGACGCCTACAATGAGCAGTTCTTC. The full variable domain, completed using reference TRBV2 and TRBJ2-1, is EPEVTQTPSHQVTQMGQEVILRCVPISNHLYFYWYRQILGQKVEFLVSFYNNEISEKSEIFDDQFSVERPDGSNFTLKIRSTKLEDSAMYFCASSDLAGDAYNEQFFGPGTRLTVL.

The chain recombines TRBV6-6 with TRBJ2-5; the D call may be TRBD1 or TRBD2 (5 bases each). With 4 bases removed from V and 5 bases from J, the gap between germline ends came to 11 bases. Germline CDR1 and CDR2: MNHNY and SVGAGI (reference sequence). There are 13 residues in the CDR3. Here the CDR3 DNA reads TGTGCCAGCAGTTGGACCGAGGGGGAGACCCAGTACTTC. It translates to CASSWTEGETQYF.

The chain uses TRBV5-1 and TRBJ1-1; 11 nucleotides agree with TRBD1. V was clipped by 0 bases and J by 7 bases; unmatched bases: 5. CDR1 is SGHRS, CDR2 YFSETQ, per germline. This CDR3 comprises 15 residues. The CDR3 loop is CASSLGGTGGYEAFF. The DNA of the CDR3 is TGCGCCAGCAGCTTGGGTGGGACAGGGGGATATGAAGCTTTCTTT. Based on the CDR3 plus reference TRBV5-1 and TRBJ1-1, the full variable domain is KAGVTQTPRYLIKTRGQQVTLSCSPISGHRSVSWYQQTPGQGLQFLFEYFSETQRNKGNFPGRFSGRQFSNSRSEMNVSTLELGDSALYLCASSLGGTGGYEAFFGQGTRLTVV.

This clonotype was counted only a few times. The chain links TRBV5-1 to TRBJ2-3; 12 nucleotides line up with TRBD2. The germline gives CDR1 SGHRS, CDR2 YFSETQ. V dropped 3 bases and J dropped 6; count of bases not matched to a gene: 11. The CDR3 is 17 amino acids. In DNA form, the CDR3 reads TGCGCCAGCAGCTATGGACTAGCGGGATCGGGTACGGATACGCAGTATTTT. It translates to CASSYGLAGSGTDTQYF.

In this sample, this clonotype turned up many times. The chain recombines TRBV7-6 with TRBJ2-3; D is unclear. Germline V gene sequence: CDR1 SGHVS, CDR2 FNYEAQ. This CDR3 is 16 amino acids long. The V end was cut by 5 bases, the J end by 4 bases, with 19 bases between. The CDR3 sequence is CASSPRSNGQADTQYF. The CDR3, as DNA: TGTGCCAGCAGCCCCCGCAGTAACGGTCAGGCAGATACGCAGTATTTT.

This clonotype has just a few counts. The chain recombines TRBV7-8 with TRBJ2-1; 9 bases map to TRBD2. V dropped 5 bases and J dropped 7; count of bases not matched to a gene: 21. This CDR3 spans 19 amino acids. CDR1 is SGHVS and CDR2 is FQNEAQ in the germline V gene. The CDR3 loop reads CASSPRKGERGAAPNEQFF. The CDR3 bases are TGTGCCAGCAGCCCCCGAAAGGGGGAGCGGGGGGCTGCACCAAATGAGCAGTTCTTC.

The chain links TRBV25-1 to TRBJ1-3; D unclear. CDR3 size: 17 residues. Germline CDR1 is MGHDK and CDR2 is SYGVNS. Trimming left V 5 bases short and J 2 bases short, with 19 bases between. For the CDR3, the DNA is TGTGCCAGCAGTCCCACCAATGTCCTGGGCCCTGGAAACACCATATATTTT. The encoded protein is CASSPTNVLGPGNTIYF.

This clonotype has only a few counts. This chain's CDR3 is CASTTPSTDMNTEAFF. CDR3 coding DNA: TGTGCCAGTACCACCCCTTCGACTGACATGAACACTGAAGCTTTCTTT. The V call is TRBV19, the J call TRBJ1-1; no clear D gene. The CDR3 has 16 residues. Trimming pared 7 bases from V and 0 bases from J, leaving 18 bases between. Germline V gene lookup returns CDR1 LNHDA and CDR2 SQIVND (reference sequence).

Only a few counts were recorded for this clonotype. The chain couples TRBV6-6 to TRBJ1-6; D is undetermined. The CDR3 is made up of 11 amino acids. Trimming took off 6 bases at V and 16 bases at J, with 13 bases between the two ends. The germline V gene has CDR1 MNHNY and CDR2 SVGAGI (reference sequence). This CDR3 is CASRIGIKLHF. As DNA, the CDR3 is TGTGCCAGCAGGATTGGCATAAAACTCCACTTT.